This T cell receptor (beta chain) was profiled in a study of T cell responses to AZD1222 COVID-19 vaccine. Findings and caveats of the study: Vaccination with two AZD1222 doses was followed by a rise in Spike-specific TCR breadth and depth. Spike was spanned by vaccine-associated CD4 TCRs, with dominance at 160-218 and 743-854.

This table comes from immunoSEQ multiplex PCR, and its TCRdb copy is limited to in-frame clones, with some not included. The sample yields about 93,000 clones, around 85% seen once. The count of this clone is one. Its antigen remains unknown. This TCR was recovered from an adult in good health. The specimen was peripheral blood, collected on day 0 of AZD1222 vaccination.

CDR3 bases: TGTGCCAGCAGCTTGGCCATCACATTAGATGGCTACACCTTC. Protein: CASSLAITLDGYTF. This chain joins TRBV5-6 and TRBJ1-2; D unclear. V shed 0 bases and J shed 6 bases, with 12 bases lying between them. The CDR3 totals 14 residues. Germline V lookup: CDR1 SGHDT, CDR2 YYEEEE.